This T cell receptor beta chain was sequenced for a study of cytomegalovirus exposure and HLA in healthy donors. Study-wide points: Researchers reported in a later analysis that a missense DCLRE1C variant was tied to TCR beta V- and J-gene trimming. When presence/absence was analysed, sequencing depth was taken to be roughly uniform across donors. Per a prior analysis, the majority of TCR beta V segments were productive roughly 87% or roughly 30% of the time.

The CDR3 has 14 amino acids. Trimming removed 4 bases from V and 3 bases from J; junction bases left unmatched: 3. Per germline, CDR1 MNHEY and CDR2 SMNVEV (reference sequence). As to this clone: Its antigen is undetermined.

Vbeta (60) and Jbeta (13) primers were used in the PCR. Assay used: immunoSEQ multiplex PCR; TCRdb lists only in-frame clones, some missing. In the table there are more than 85,000 clones, approximately 73% of which are singletons. This sequence originates from a middle-aged man in good health and CMV-seronegative. Sequenced material: PBMCs. The V gene is TRBV27, the J gene TRBJ2-7, with TRBD2 identical over 10 bases. This CDR3 is CASSSSSGGYEQYF. Here the CDR3 DNA reads TGTGCCAGCAGTTCCTCTAGCGGGGGCTACGAGCAGTACTTC.